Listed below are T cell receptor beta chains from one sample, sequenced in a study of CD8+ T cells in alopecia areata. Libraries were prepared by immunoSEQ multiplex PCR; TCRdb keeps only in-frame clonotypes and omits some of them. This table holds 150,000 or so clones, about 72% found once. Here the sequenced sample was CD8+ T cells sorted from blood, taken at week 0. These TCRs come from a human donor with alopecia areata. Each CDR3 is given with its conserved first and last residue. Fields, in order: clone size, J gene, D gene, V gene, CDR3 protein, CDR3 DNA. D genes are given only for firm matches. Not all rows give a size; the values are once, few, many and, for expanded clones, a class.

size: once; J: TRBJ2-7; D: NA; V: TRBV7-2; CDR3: CASSETAGANYEQYF; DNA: TGTGCCAGCAGCGAAACCGCGGGGGCCAACTACGAGCAGTACTTC
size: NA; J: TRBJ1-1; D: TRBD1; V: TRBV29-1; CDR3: CSVEATGRGGAFF; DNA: TGCAGCGTTGAGGCGACAGGGCGTGGGGGAGCTTTCTTT
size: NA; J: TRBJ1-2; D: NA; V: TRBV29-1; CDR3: CSVVFQGYGYTF; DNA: TGCAGCGTTGTTTTCCAGGGCTATGGCTACACCTTC
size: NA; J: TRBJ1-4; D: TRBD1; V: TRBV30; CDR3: CAWRTGTGNGKLFF; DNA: TGTGCCTGGAGGACCGGGACAGGGAACGGGAAACTGTTTTTT
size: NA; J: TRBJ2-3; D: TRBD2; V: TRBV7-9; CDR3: CASSSGLAGSPDTQYF; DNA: TGTGCCAGCAGCTCGGGACTAGCGGGGAGTCCAGATACGCAGTATTTT
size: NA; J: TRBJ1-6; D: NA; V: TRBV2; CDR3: CASSEGTKSHSPLHF; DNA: TGTGCCAGCAGTGAGGGGACGAAGAGCCATTCACCCCTCCACTTT
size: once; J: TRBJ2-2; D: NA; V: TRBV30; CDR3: CAWSVSLYTGELFF; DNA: TGTGCCTGGAGTGTCTCCTTATACACCGGGGAGCTGTTTTTT
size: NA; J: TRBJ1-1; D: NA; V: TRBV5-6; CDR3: CASSLPSWNTEAFF; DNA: TGTGCCAGCAGCTTGCCCAGTTGGAACACTGAAGCTTTCTTT
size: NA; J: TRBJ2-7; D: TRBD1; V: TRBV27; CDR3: CASSPRQGSYEQYF; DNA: TGTGCCAGCAGTCCCCGACAGGGAAGCTACGAGCAGTACTTC
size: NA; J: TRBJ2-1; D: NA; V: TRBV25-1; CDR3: CASSEWGEGEQFF; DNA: TGTGCCAGCAGTGAATGGGGGGAAGGAGAGCAGTTCTTC
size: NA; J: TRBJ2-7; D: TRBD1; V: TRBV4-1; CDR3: CASSPYDRDHEQYF; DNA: TGCGCCAGCAGCCCCTACGACAGGGACCACGAGCAGTACTTC
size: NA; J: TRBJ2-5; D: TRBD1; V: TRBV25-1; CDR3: CASARTGEPGRTQYF; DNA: TGTGCCAGCGCCAGGACAGGAGAGCCTGGACGGACCCAGTACTTC
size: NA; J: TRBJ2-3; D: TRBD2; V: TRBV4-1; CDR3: CASSQRRGGLKDTQYF; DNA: TGCGCCAGCAGCCAAAGGCGGGGGGGCCTCAAAGATACGCAGTATTTT
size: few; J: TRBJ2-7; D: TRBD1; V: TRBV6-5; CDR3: CASLRDRVYEQYF; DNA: TGTGCCAGCCTTAGGGACAGAGTGTACGAGCAGTACTTC
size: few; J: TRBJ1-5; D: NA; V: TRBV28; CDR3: CASSPSRARNQPQHF; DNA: TGTGCCAGCAGCCCCAGCAGAGCTCGCAATCAGCCCCAGCATTTT
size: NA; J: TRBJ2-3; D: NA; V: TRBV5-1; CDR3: CASSLEARSDTQYF; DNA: TGCGCCAGCAGCTTGGAAGCTCGTTCAGATACGCAGTATTTT
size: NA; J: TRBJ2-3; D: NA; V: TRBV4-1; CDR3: CASSRILRTPNTDTQYF; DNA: TGCGCCAGCAGCCGAATCCTACGGACCCCGAACACAGATACGCAGTATTTT
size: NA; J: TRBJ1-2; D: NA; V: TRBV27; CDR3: CASSPRVSINYGYTF; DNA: TGTGCCAGCAGTCCCCGGGTCTCCATTAACTATGGCTACACCTTC
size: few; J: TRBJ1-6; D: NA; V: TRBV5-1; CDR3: CASSPGQITSSYNSPLHF; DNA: TGCGCCAGCAGCCCCGGACAGATTACCAGCTCCTATAATTCACCCCTCCACTTT
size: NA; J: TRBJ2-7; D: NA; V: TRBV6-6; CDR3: CASSWYEQYF; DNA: TGTGCCAGCAGTTGGTACGAGCAGTACTTC
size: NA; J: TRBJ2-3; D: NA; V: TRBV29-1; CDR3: CSVGGGAAVSTDTQYF; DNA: TGCAGCGTCGGCGGAGGGGCCGCGGTAAGCACAGATACGCAGTATTTT
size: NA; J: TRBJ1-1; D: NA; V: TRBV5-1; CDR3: CASSLDPRDRTEAFF; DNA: TGCGCCAGCAGCTTGGATCCCAGGGATCGAACTGAAGCTTTCTTT
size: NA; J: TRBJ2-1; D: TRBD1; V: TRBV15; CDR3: CATETGLSNEQFF; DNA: TGTGCCACCGAGACAGGGTTGAGCAATGAGCAGTTCTTC
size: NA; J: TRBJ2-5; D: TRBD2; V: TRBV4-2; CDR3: CASSQDLAAGGDRETQYF; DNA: TGTGCCAGCAGCCAAGATTTAGCAGCGGGGGGGGATCGGGAGACCCAGTACTTC
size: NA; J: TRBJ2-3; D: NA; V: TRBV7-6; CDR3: CASSIQGYDTQYF; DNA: TGTGCCAGCAGCATCCAGGGTTACGATACGCAGTATTTT
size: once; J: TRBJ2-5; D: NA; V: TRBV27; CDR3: CASSPLGVVTQYF; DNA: TGTGCCAGCAGCCCGCTTGGGGTGGTGACCCAGTACTTC
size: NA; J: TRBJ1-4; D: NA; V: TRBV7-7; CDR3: CASSLDGGGRLFF; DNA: TGTGCTAGCAGCTTAGATGGCGGGGGAAGACTGTTTTTT
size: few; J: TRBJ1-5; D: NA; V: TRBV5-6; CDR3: CASSVGQYNQPQHF; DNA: TGTGCCAGCAGTGTCGGACAGTACAATCAGCCCCAGCATTTT